The TCR beta chain described here comes from a study of T-cell memory formation after mild COVID-19. Findings and caveats of the study: Among contracting clones, CD4+ were mainly CM/EM and CD8+ enriched in EMRA. Second-wave clones that peaked on day 37 lacked confirmed SARS-CoV-2 specificity. Clones shrinking from day 15 to 85 showed even CD4/CD8 mixes; later expanders tilted CD4+.

V gave up 9 bases and J gave up 2 bases; unmatched junction bases: 8. The CDR3 covers 14 residues. Germline CDR1 reads SGHRS; CDR2 reads YFSETQ. 5'RACE with constant-segment primers yielded barcoded, UMI-tagged TCR alpha and TCR beta cDNA libraries. A single record per CDR3 protein comes from TCRdb applying MiXCR to the 5' RACE reads. The sample lists 290,000 or so distinct CDR3 sequences; just under 20% were seen once. Points on this clonotype: Its specificity is unknown.

The chain employs TRBV5-1 and TRBJ2-5; 9 bases are a match to TRBD1. This sequence originates from a man between 18 and 35 years old who had mild COVID-19 (a few samples of this study predate the infection). Cell type and time point are not known. The specimen sequenced was PBMCs or a T cell subset sorted from them (not recorded which). The CDR3 is CATSTGGTQETQYF. In DNA form, the CDR3 reads TGCGCCACCTCCACAGGGGGCACACAAGAGACCCAGTACTTC.